Listed below are T cell receptor beta chains from one sample, sequenced in a study of blood T cell repertoires in COVID-19. Clones were sequenced by immunoSEQ multiplex PCR, and TCRdb holds only the in-frame ones, with some missing. Among 250,000 to 300,000 clones, 80% to 90% were seen once, and the ten largest hold approximately 9.9%. Sequenced material: peripheral blood. These receptors all come from a woman between 65 and 79 years old with acute or convalescent COVID-19. CDR3s include the opening cysteine and the closing phenylalanine or tryptophan. Fields, in order: CDR3 length, D gene, V gene, clone size, J gene, CDR3 DNA, CDR3 protein. A D gene is named only where the DNA matches it firmly. Only part of the rows carry a size: once, few, many, or a class if the clone is expanded.

CDR3 length: 18; D gene: TRBD2; V gene: TRBV6-2/TRBV6-3; clone size: NA; J gene: TRBJ2-3; CDR3 DNA: TGTGCCAGCAGCCTCCGAGGACTAGCGATTAATGGGGCAGATACGCAGTATTTT; CDR3 protein: CASSLRGLAINGADTQYF
CDR3 length: 19; D gene: TRBD2; V gene: TRBV5-5; clone size: NA; J gene: TRBJ2-5; CDR3 DNA: TGTGCCAGCAGCTTGGGTGCTAGCGGGGGGGCTTTGGAGGGAAAGACCCAGTACTTC; CDR3 protein: CASSLGASGGALEGKTQYF
CDR3 length: 18; D gene: TRBD1; V gene: TRBV2; clone size: once; J gene: TRBJ1-3; CDR3 DNA: TGTGCCAGCAGTGGGGGACAGGGTCGTAGAGGGTCTGGAAACACCATATATTTT; CDR3 protein: CASSGGQGRRGSGNTIYF
CDR3 length: 14; D gene: NA; V gene: TRBV29-1; clone size: NA; J gene: TRBJ1-2; CDR3 DNA: TGCAGCGTTGAATCGGCAGGGGCCCTTAATGGCTACACCTTC; CDR3 protein: CSVESAGALNGYTF
CDR3 length: 13; D gene: NA; V gene: TRBV5-1; clone size: NA; J gene: TRBJ1-2; CDR3 DNA: TGCGCCAGCAGCTTAAGGGGCGACTATGGCTACACCTTC; CDR3 protein: CASSLRGDYGYTF
CDR3 length: 14; D gene: TRBD1; V gene: TRBV6-6; clone size: NA; J gene: TRBJ1-2; CDR3 DNA: TGTGCCAGCAGTCCAGGGGGCAGTAGCTATGGCTACACCTTC; CDR3 protein: CASSPGGSSYGYTF
CDR3 length: 14; D gene: NA; V gene: TRBV10-2; clone size: NA; J gene: TRBJ2-5; CDR3 DNA: TGCGCCAGCAGTGAGTCGAACAGTCAAGAGACCCAGTACTTC; CDR3 protein: CASSESNSQETQYF
CDR3 length: 14; D gene: TRBD1; V gene: TRBV2; clone size: NA; J gene: TRBJ1-5; CDR3 DNA: TGTGCCAGCAGTGCGGAGACAGGGCAGGTGCCCCAGCATTTT; CDR3 protein: CASSAETGQVPQHF
CDR3 length: 13; D gene: NA; V gene: TRBV20-1; clone size: NA; J gene: TRBJ2-7; CDR3 DNA: TGCAGTGCTAGTATAGGCGGGCCCTACGAGCAGTACTTC; CDR3 protein: CSASIGGPYEQYF
CDR3 length: 12; D gene: TRBD1; V gene: TRBV6-6; clone size: NA; J gene: TRBJ2-1; CDR3 DNA: TGTGCCAGCAGCTCGACAGGGAATGAGCAGTTCTTC; CDR3 protein: CASSSTGNEQFF
CDR3 length: 15; D gene: NA; V gene: TRBV7-8; clone size: few; J gene: TRBJ1-4; CDR3 DNA: TGTGCCAGCAGGCTAACACGCAGGGCCGGCGAAAAACTGTTTTTT; CDR3 protein: CASRLTRRAGEKLFF
CDR3 length: 16; D gene: NA; V gene: TRBV18; clone size: NA; J gene: TRBJ2-1; CDR3 DNA: TGTGCCAGCTCACCAAAACTAGTTGGCTCCTACAATGAGCAGTTCTTC; CDR3 protein: CASSPKLVGSYNEQFF
CDR3 length: 13; D gene: NA; V gene: TRBV3-1/TRBV3-2; clone size: NA; J gene: TRBJ1-2; CDR3 DNA: TGTGCCAGCAGTCTTCAGGGAAACTATGGCTACACCTTC; CDR3 protein: CASSLQGNYGYTF
CDR3 length: 14; D gene: NA; V gene: TRBV18; clone size: NA; J gene: TRBJ2-2; CDR3 DNA: TGTGCCAGCTCAGGGGACATTTCAACCGGGGAGCTGTTTTTT; CDR3 protein: CASSGDISTGELFF
CDR3 length: 15; D gene: TRBD1; V gene: TRBV5-1; clone size: NA; J gene: TRBJ2-3; CDR3 DNA: TGCGCCAGCAGCTACGGGACAGGGGTGTCGAATACGCAGTATTTT; CDR3 protein: CASSYGTGVSNTQYF
CDR3 length: 14; D gene: TRBD2; V gene: TRBV7-9; clone size: NA; J gene: TRBJ2-2; CDR3 DNA: TGTGCCAGCAGCCCCGGGGGGGCGGCGGGGGAGCTGTTTTTT; CDR3 protein: CASSPGGAAGELFF
CDR3 length: 15; D gene: TRBD2; V gene: TRBV9; clone size: NA; J gene: TRBJ2-1; CDR3 DNA: TGTGCCAGCAGCGCACTAGCGGCTTCCTACAATGAGCAGTTCTTC; CDR3 protein: CASSALAASYNEQFF
CDR3 length: 15; D gene: TRBD2; V gene: TRBV5-1; clone size: NA; J gene: TRBJ2-2; CDR3 DNA: TGCGCCAGCAGCCCGGGGAGCGGGAGCACCGGGGAGCTGTTTTTT; CDR3 protein: CASSPGSGSTGELFF
CDR3 length: 13; D gene: NA; V gene: TRBV3-1/TRBV3-2; clone size: NA; J gene: TRBJ2-7; CDR3 DNA: TGTGCCAGCAGCCCCCGACGGGGGAACGAGCAGTACTTC; CDR3 protein: CASSPRRGNEQYF
CDR3 length: 15; D gene: TRBD1; V gene: TRBV27; clone size: few; J gene: TRBJ2-3; CDR3 DNA: TGTGCCAGCAGTTACACAGGGGTCGGGGCAGATACGCAGTATTTT; CDR3 protein: CASSYTGVGADTQYF
CDR3 length: 11; D gene: NA; V gene: TRBV29-1; clone size: NA; J gene: TRBJ1-2; CDR3 DNA: TGCAGCGTTGATGGACAGAAGGGCTACACCTTC; CDR3 protein: CSVDGQKGYTF
CDR3 length: 17; D gene: NA; V gene: TRBV11-2; clone size: few; J gene: TRBJ2-7; CDR3 DNA: TGTGCCAGCAGCTTAGAGGTCGGGCGGGGAGGACCCTACGAGCAGTACTTC; CDR3 protein: CASSLEVGRGGPYEQYF
CDR3 length: 16; D gene: NA; V gene: TRBV9; clone size: NA; J gene: TRBJ2-1; CDR3 DNA: TGTGCCAGCAGCGTAGGCGGCGGGGGCACTTACAATGAGCAGTTCTTC; CDR3 protein: CASSVGGGGTYNEQFF
CDR3 length: 15; D gene: TRBD1; V gene: TRBV13; clone size: few; J gene: TRBJ1-1; CDR3 DNA: TGTGCCAGCAGCTTCCGGGACAGGGGCGACACTGAAGCTTTCTTT; CDR3 protein: CASSFRDRGDTEAFF
CDR3 length: 13; D gene: TRBD1; V gene: TRBV5-1; clone size: NA; J gene: TRBJ1-1; CDR3 DNA: TGCGCCAGCAGCCCGCAGGGGGTAACTGAAGCTTTCTTT; CDR3 protein: CASSPQGVTEAFF
CDR3 length: 17; D gene: TRBD1; V gene: TRBV5-4; clone size: NA; J gene: TRBJ1-2; CDR3 DNA: TGTGCCAGCAGCTTGGGCGGCGGACAGGGGGTAAACTATGGCTACACCTTC; CDR3 protein: CASSLGGGQGVNYGYTF
CDR3 length: 15; D gene: NA; V gene: TRBV20-1; clone size: NA; J gene: TRBJ2-7; CDR3 DNA: TGCAGTGCTAGTAATTGGGGGGTGAGCTCCTACGAGCAGTACTTC; CDR3 protein: CSASNWGVSSYEQYF
CDR3 length: 15; D gene: NA; V gene: TRBV2; clone size: few; J gene: TRBJ1-5; CDR3 DNA: TGTGCCAGCAGTGAAGCGCTAGGGGTCCCTCAGCCCCAGCATTTT; CDR3 protein: CASSEALGVPQPQHF
CDR3 length: 14; D gene: TRBD1; V gene: TRBV5-1; clone size: NA; J gene: TRBJ1-2; CDR3 DNA: TGCGCCAGCAGCTGGGGGACAGGGACCTATGGCTACACCTTC; CDR3 protein: CASSWGTGTYGYTF
CDR3 length: 14; D gene: NA; V gene: TRBV4-1; clone size: NA; J gene: TRBJ1-1; CDR3 DNA: TGCGCCAGCAGTTCCCTTCGGGGGAACACTGAAGCTTTCTTT; CDR3 protein: CASSSLRGNTEAFF
CDR3 length: 13; D gene: NA; V gene: TRBV4-1; clone size: NA; J gene: TRBJ1-2; CDR3 DNA: TGCGCCAGCAGCCAGGACAGCGCCTGGAGCTACACCTTC; CDR3 protein: CASSQDSAWSYTF